This passage covers 5 T cell receptor beta chains from one sample sequenced in a study of blood T cell repertoires in COVID-19. Generated by immunoSEQ multiplex PCR, the TCRdb table keeps only in-frame clones and is missing some. The sample contains roughly 68,000 clones, about 80% of which appear only once. Sequenced input: peripheral blood. All receptors come from a man aged 80 or over with active COVID-19.

This chain joins TRBV24-1 and TRBJ2-2, with TRBD1 identical over 7 bases. Germline-derived CDR1 and CDR2 are KGHDR and SFDVKD. With 0 bases clipped from V and 5 bases from J, the junction kept 5 bases outside the gene matches. This CDR3 comprises 16 residues. The CDR3: CATSDLKGALTGELFF. Written as DNA, the CDR3 is TGTGCCACCAGTGATTTGAAGGGGGCGTTGACCGGGGAGCTGTTTTTT.

V is TRBV18 and J is TRBJ1-4; a possible D gene is TRBD1 (5 bases). The CDR3 runs 15 residues. The V gene's germline CDR1 is KGHSH and CDR2 LQKENI. V lost 5 bases to trimming and J lost 8 bases, with 18 bases between them. This CDR3 reads CASSASAGLGEKLFF. The CDR3 DNA reads as TGTGCCAGCTCAGCATCGGCAGGGTTGGGAGAAAAACTGTTTTTT.

This clone was counted many times. The chain is built from TRBV7-2 and TRBJ1-5; no firm D call. V lost 0 bases and J 1 base, leaving 10 bases between the germline ends. This CDR3 spans 16 amino acids. The germline gives CDR1 SGHTA, CDR2 FQGNSA. DNA for the CDR3: TGTGCCAGCAGCTTAGCGACAAGGAGGAGCAATCAGCCCCAGCATTTT. This codes for CASSLATRRSNQPQHF.

The chain uses TRBV5-1 and TRBJ1-6, with D uncertain. Germline loops: CDR1 SGHRS, CDR2 YFSETQ. With 0 bases removed from V and 7 bases from J, the gap between germline ends came to 8 bases. This CDR3 is 14 amino acids long. For the CDR3, the DNA is TGCGCCAGCAGCTTGGAGACACCGAATTCACCCCTCCACTTT. As protein: CASSLETPNSPLHF.

The chain is built from TRBV14 and TRBJ2-5; D is unresolved. The CDR3 has 12 amino acids. CDR1 is SGHDN and CDR2 is FVKESK in the germline V gene. Deletions cut 3 bases from V and 9 bases from J, with 11 bases between. The CDR3 nucleotides are TGTGCCAGCAGCCAGGCCTCTCTAGCCCAGTACTTC. Translation gives CASSQASLAQYF.